Presented here are 9 T cell receptor beta chains from one specimen sequenced in a study of OX40 agonist ivuxolimab in advanced cancers. Preparation of the library involved the immunoSEQ multiplex PCR assay. What TCRdb holds here is the immuneACCESS table cut down to in-frame rearrangements. Part of the clones is not present; checked against another copy, under half of the missing clones reflect an unresolved V gene, and the others are unexplained. The sample table contains fewer than 50,000 clones; only one count was recorded for 88% of them. The top ten hold about 17% of the sample. The input for sequencing was CD4+ or CD8+ T cells sorted from blood, taken in a trial of the OX40 agonist ivuxolimab. These receptors were taken from an adult with an advanced solid tumor such as melanoma, head and neck, liver or kidney cancer.

J is TRBJ2-5 and V is TRBV7-2, with a weak D call TRBD2 (5 bases). CDR3 length equals 14 residues. V was pared by 10 bases and J by 2 bases, with 17 bases between. Germline V gives CDR1 SGHTA, CDR2 FQGNSA. CDR3 nucleotide sequence: TGTGCCACCCGCGGAGGCCTTCGACAAGAGACCCAGTACTTC. This encodes CATRGGLRQETQYF.

J is TRBJ1-1 and V is TRBV6-6, with 7 bases aligning to TRBD1. J lost 0 bases, V lost 8 bases, and 6 bases had no gene match. The germline V gene has CDR1 MNHNY and CDR2 SVGAGI (reference sequence). This CDR3 has 14 residues. The CDR3 DNA sequence: TGTGCCAGCGAGCAGGGGGTAGTGAACACTGAAGCTTTCTTT. Translated, it gives CASEQGVVNTEAFF.

Concerning this clone: A much larger clone sits a single nucleotide away, making a read error possible. CDR3 protein: CASSLGQGNQPQHF. The CDR3 DNA reads as TGTGCCAGCAGTTTGGGACAGGGCAATCAGCCCCAGCATTTT. The gene calls are TRBV28 and TRBJ1-5, with TRBD1 identical over 8 bases. The CDR3 length is 14 residues. Per germline, CDR1 MDHEN and CDR2 SYDVKM. The ends lost 3 bases at V and 2 bases at J; junction bases unmatched: 0.

This chain connects TRBV9 to TRBJ2-6; the D gene is possibly TRBD2 (6 bases). V was clipped by 1 base and J by 1 base, with 21 bases between them. The CDR3 has 20 residues. The germline gives CDR1 SGDLS, CDR2 YYNGEE. The CDR3 protein is CASSVNIGGVGFSGANVLTF. CDR3 nucleotides: TGTGCCAGCAGCGTAAATATTGGAGGGGTAGGCTTTTCTGGGGCCAACGTCCTGACTTTC.

The V and J genes are TRBV7-9 and TRBJ2-5, with D perhaps TRBD2 (5 bases). The germline gives CDR1 SEHNR, CDR2 FQNEAQ (reference sequence). V was cut by 1 base and J by 3 bases, with 12 bases left in between. The CDR3 consists of 15 residues. Written as DNA, the CDR3 is TGTGCCAGCAGCTTAGAGGGTGGAGGTAAAGAGACCCAGTACTTC. Protein sequence: CASSLEGGGKETQYF.

The chain carries TRBV29-1 and TRBJ1-2, with D perhaps matching TRBD1 (6 bases). Between the trimmed V and J ends, which lost 3 bases and 7 bases, there was a span of 15 bases. CDR3 length: 13 residues. The V gene's germline CDR1 is SQVTM and CDR2 ANQGSEA. This CDR3 is CSVENREQGGYTF. CDR3 bases: TGCAGCGTTGAGAACAGGGAACAGGGTGGCTACACCTTC.

The gene calls are TRBV10-1 and TRBJ2-1; 8 positions match TRBD1. Germline lookup yields CDR1 WNHNN and CDR2 SYGVQD (reference sequence). This CDR3 is built from 13 residues. CDR3 DNA sequence: TGCGCTACGGAGGACAGGGATTTCAATGAGCAGTTCTTC. This gives the protein CATEDRDFNEQFF.

This rearrangement joins TRBV10-2 to TRBJ2-7; the D call may be TRBD1 or TRBD2 (6 bases each). The ends were cut back, 0 bases at V and 1 base at J, with 16 bases in the middle. The CDR3 length is 17 residues. Germline CDR1 and CDR2: WSHSY and SAAADI. CDR3 sequence: CASSESPRLGGSYEQYV. As DNA, the CDR3 is TGCGCCAGCAGTGAGTCTCCTCGCCTAGGGGGGTCCTACGAGCAGTACGTC.

The rearrangement links TRBV7-8 to TRBJ2-1; tentatively, D is TRBD1 (5 bases). Germline CDR1 SGHVS, CDR2 FQNEAQ. The V and J ends lost 5 bases and 0 bases respectively, with 14 bases between them. CDR3 length: 16 amino acids. This CDR3 is CASSPGPESSYNEQFF. The DNA of the CDR3 is TGTGCCAGCAGCCCAGGGCCCGAAAGCTCCTACAATGAGCAGTTCTTC.